This T cell receptor beta chain was profiled in a study of Ad26.COV2.S vaccination and SARS-CoV-2 variants. As for the study in general: Participants got Ad26.COV2.S intramuscularly, once or twice 56 days apart. Whole-study results and caveats: Vaccine recipients posted higher spike-specific TCR breadth than their placebo counterparts.

Some clones are missing from TCRdb's copy, which holds only in-frame ones; the method was immunoSEQ multiplex PCR. The sample includes around 450,000 clones, roughly 91% of them seen just once. Treatment here: some 20 received Ad26.COV2.S at low or high dose, single or two shots; about 5 received placebo; per-sample allocation not given. Sampling was done on day 63 after the first vaccine or placebo injection. The shot given was an Ad26 vector that makes Wuhan-strain SARS-CoV-2 spike. V lost 0 bases to trimming and J lost 4 bases, with 13 bases between them. The CDR3 is 15 amino acids. CDR1 is SGHDT, CDR2 YYEEEE, per germline. Notes on this clone: Its antigen is unknown.

The receptor comes from a person aged 18-65 years who received the Ad26.COV2.S COVID-19 vaccine or a placebo. The chain links TRBV5-6 to TRBJ2-5; D might be TRBD2 (5 bases). Sequencing was performed on peripheral blood, taken in a trial of Ad26.COV2.S vaccine versus placebo. CDR3 region: CASSLGRLARETQYF. The DNA for the CDR3 is TGTGCCAGCAGCTTGGGTCGCCTAGCTAGAGAGACCCAGTACTTC.